This is a list of T cell receptor beta chains from one sample in a study of T cell responses to AZD1222 COVID-19 vaccine. The method was immunoSEQ multiplex PCR; TCRdb's version includes in-frame clones alone and lacks a portion of them. The sample carries about 190,000 clones, approximately 90% recorded once. Sample: peripheral blood, taken on day 0 of AZD1222 vaccination. The receptors come from an adult in good health. The CDR3 runs from the conserved cysteine through the conserved F or W. The order of the fields is V gene, D gene, J gene, clone size, CDR3 protein, CDR3 DNA. A D gene is named only where the DNA matches it firmly. Rows may omit the clone size; those that give it use once, few, many or a size class.

TRBV5-1,-,TRBJ1-2,-,CASSFSGVDGYTF,TGCGCCAGCAGCTTCTCAGGGGTTGATGGCTACACCTTC
TRBV7-3,TRBD2,TRBJ2-1,-,CASSPQTSGGSEQFF,TGTGCCAGCAGCCCACAGACTAGCGGGGGGAGTGAGCAGTTCTTC
TRBV5-1,-,TRBJ1-1,-,CASSLDLGTTNTEAFF,TGCGCCAGCAGCTTGGACCTCGGGACAACCAACACTGAAGCTTTCTTT
TRBV19,-,TRBJ1-1,-,CASSNGGSNTEAFF,TGTGCCAGTAGTAACGGCGGTTCGAACACTGAAGCTTTCTTT
TRBV7-8,-,TRBJ2-3,-,CASSLGLVGDTQYF,TGTGCCAGCAGCCTCGGTCTAGTGGGAGATACGCAGTATTTT
TRBV6-4,-,TRBJ2-2,few,CASSDRVNTGELFF,TGTGCCAGCAGTGACAGGGTGAACACCGGGGAGCTGTTTTTT
TRBV6-5,-,TRBJ2-5,-,CASTTGSQETQYF,TGTGCCAGCACCACGGGCAGCCAAGAGACCCAGTACTTC
TRBV19,-,TRBJ2-7,-,CASSMVGKPTYEQYF,TGTGCCAGTAGTATGGTGGGGAAACCAACCTACGAGCAGTACTTC
TRBV9,-,TRBJ2-5,-,CASSVATFPGETQYF,TGTGCCAGCAGCGTAGCGACCTTTCCCGGGGAGACCCAGTACTTC
TRBV7-3,TRBD2,TRBJ2-3,once,CASSSSGGGGDTQYF,TGTGCCAGCAGCTCTAGCGGGGGTGGTGGAGATACGCAGTATTTT
TRBV12-3/TRBV12-4,-,TRBJ1-2,few,CASTPTGAYGYTF,TGTGCCAGCACCCCTACGGGGGCCTATGGCTACACCTTC
TRBV5-4,-,TRBJ2-7,-,CASSLGDGGYEQYF,TGTGCCAGCAGCTTAGGGGACGGGGGCTACGAGCAGTACTTC
TRBV7-9,TRBD1,TRBJ1-5,-,CASSLAEDRDQPQHF,TGTGCCAGCAGCTTAGCAGAGGACAGGGATCAGCCCCAGCATTTT
TRBV28,-,TRBJ1-1,-,CASRGPGSTEAFF,TGTGCCAGCAGGGGCCCAGGGAGCACTGAAGCTTTCTTT
TRBV5-8,-,TRBJ1-1,-,CASSSGDSPKAFF,TGTGCCAGCAGCTCGGGTGACAGTCCCAAAGCTTTCTTT
TRBV5-1,TRBD1,TRBJ2-6,once,CASSPSPTGSIGANVLTF,TGCGCCAGCAGCCCCAGCCCGACAGGGTCCATTGGGGCCAACGTCCTGACTTTC
TRBV3-1/TRBV3-2,TRBD2,TRBJ2-2,-,CASRTGLAGGTGELFF,TGTGCCAGCAGAACCGGACTAGCGGGGGGGACCGGGGAGCTGTTTTTT
TRBV9,-,TRBJ2-1,-,CASSVSDGPYNEQFF,TGTGCCAGCAGCGTGTCCGACGGGCCCTACAATGAGCAGTTCTTC
TRBV29-1,-,TRBJ2-1,-,CSFRTVGHNEQFF,TGCAGCTTTCGGACAGTTGGCCACAATGAGCAGTTCTTC
TRBV29-1,-,TRBJ2-1,-,CSGGISYNEQFF,TGCAGCGGGGGGATATCCTACAATGAGCAGTTCTTC
TRBV19,-,TRBJ2-7,-,CASSIKGSYEQYF,TGTGCCAGTAGTATAAAGGGTTCCTACGAGCAGTACTTC
TRBV19,-,TRBJ1-3,once,CASSISGNTIYF,TGTGCCAGTAGTATCTCTGGAAACACCATATATTTT
TRBV10-2,TRBD2,TRBJ2-1,-,CASRMALASGGQHEQFF,TGCGCCAGCAGGATGGCGCTTGCTAGCGGGGGCCAGCATGAGCAGTTCTTC
TRBV4-1,-,TRBJ2-6,once,CASSQDRTVLTGANVLTF,TGCGCCAGCAGCCAAGACCGTACTGTATTGACTGGGGCCAACGTCCTGACTTTC
TRBV5-1,-,TRBJ2-3,-,CASSPPTGGTDTQYF,TGCGCCAGCAGCCCACCAACAGGTGGCACAGATACGCAGTATTTT
TRBV7-2,TRBD1,TRBJ1-4,-,CASSTRGQGLGEKLFF,TGTGCCAGCAGCACTCGGGGACAGGGCCTTGGGGAAAAACTGTTTTTT
TRBV2,TRBD1,TRBJ2-5,-,CASSTDRGQETQYF,TGTGCCAGCAGTACTGACAGGGGTCAAGAGACCCAGTACTTC
TRBV7-2,-,TRBJ2-2,few,CASSSFSRGAGELFF,TGTGCCAGCAGCTCCTTTTCCAGGGGCGCCGGGGAGCTGTTTTTT
TRBV11-3,TRBD1,TRBJ2-1,-,CASSPTGGNEQFF,TGTGCCAGCAGCCCGACAGGGGGCAATGAGCAGTTCTTC
TRBV7-6,TRBD2,TRBJ2-7,-,CASSLDPRGASYEQYF,TGTGCCAGCAGCTTAGATCCGCGGGGGGCTTCCTACGAGCAGTACTTC
TRBV28,-,TRBJ2-2,-,CASRKGNTGELFF,TGTGCCAGCAGGAAGGGGAACACCGGGGAGCTGTTTTTT
TRBV30,TRBD1,TRBJ1-5,-,CAWSENRDRVNQPQHF,TGTGCCTGGAGTGAAAACCGGGACAGGGTCAATCAGCCCCAGCATTTT
TRBV19,TRBD1,TRBJ2-2,few,CASSDRGPVTGELFF,TGTGCCAGTAGTGACAGGGGCCCCGTCACCGGGGAGCTGTTTTTT
TRBV10-3,-,TRBJ2-3,-,CAIGSRDTQYF,TGTGCCATCGGAAGTAGAGATACGCAGTATTTT
TRBV19,TRBD1,TRBJ1-1,-,CASSLGTANTEAFF,TGTGCCAGTTCTCTCGGGACAGCGAACACTGAAGCTTTCTTT
TRBV30,-,TRBJ1-3,-,CAWSFLRAVGNTIYF,TGTGCCTGGAGTTTTCTTCGGGCCGTGGGAAACACCATATATTTT
TRBV28,-,TRBJ2-2,-,CATCSGLNTGELFF,TGTGCCACCTGCTCGGGGCTGAACACCGGGGAGCTGTTTTTT
TRBV19,-,TRBJ1-1,once,CASSQQGGITEAFF,TGTGCCAGTAGCCAACAGGGAGGGATCACTGAAGCTTTCTTT
TRBV6-2/TRBV6-3,TRBD2,TRBJ2-2,few,CASSPPGGYTGELFF,TGTGCCAGCAGTCCGCCGGGGGGGTACACCGGGGAGCTGTTTTTT
TRBV4-2,TRBD2,TRBJ2-7,-,CASSQDGGEGFHEQYF,TGTGCCAGCAGCCAAGATGGGGGGGAAGGTTTCCACGAGCAGTACTTC